This entry lists 27 T cell receptor beta chains sequenced from one sample in a study of blood T cell repertoires in COVID-19. Only in-frame clones appear in the TCRdb table, and some are missing; sequencing was by immunoSEQ multiplex PCR. Here the sample spans 200,000 to 250,000 clones, 65% to 90% being singletons. The material sequenced was peripheral blood. The receptors come from a woman aged 45 to 65 with acute or convalescent COVID-19.

This chain joins TRBV12-5 and TRBJ1-2; D is unclear. V was cut by 1 base and J by 8 bases, with 11 bases left in between. Germline lookup yields CDR1 LGHNT and CDR2 FRNRAP. This CDR3 spans 13 amino acids. CDR3 DNA: TGTGCTAGTGGTTTGGATTCAGTGTGGGGCTACACCTTC. It specifies CASGLDSVWGYTF.

The CDR3: CASSENTAYEQYF. The CDR3, as DNA: TGCGCCAGCAGTGAAAATACAGCCTACGAGCAGTACTTC. The chain combines TRBV10-1 with TRBJ2-7; no definite D call. The length of the CDR3 is 13 residues. Trimming removed 3 bases from V and 2 bases from J, with 8 bases in between. Germline lookup yields CDR1 WNHNN and CDR2 SYGVQD (reference sequence).

This clone has only a few counts. V and J are TRBV12-3 or TRBV12-4 and TRBJ1-5, with no clear D. The V end was cut by 1 base, the J end by 9 bases, with 7 bases between. This CDR3 spans 12 amino acids. CDR3 sequence reads: CASSLVPGPQHF. In DNA, the CDR3 is TGTGCCAGCAGTTTAGTCCCGGGGCCCCAGCATTTT.

Note on this clone: Other nucleotide sequences in the sample specify the same CDR3. The rearrangement joins TRBV7-9 to TRBJ1-1; a weak D match, TRBD1 (6 bases). V gave up 4 bases and J gave up 3 bases, with 9 bases separating them. Per germline, CDR1 SEHNR and CDR2 FQNEAQ (reference sequence). The CDR3 is 13 residues long. CDR3 DNA: TGTGCCAGCAGCTCACAGGGCGACACTGAAGCTTTCTTT. It translates to CASSSQGDTEAFF.

V is TRBV2 and J is TRBJ1-5; no reliable D call. CDR1 and CDR2 from the germline V gene are SNHLY and FYNNEI. Trimming shortened V by 4 bases and J by 4 bases, and 11 bases separated the two germline ends. This CDR3 has 14 amino acids. The CDR3 is CASSVGGPNQPQHF. CDR3 coding DNA: TGTGCCAGCAGTGTCGGCGGGCCTAATCAGCCCCAGCATTTT.

The gene calls are TRBV30 and TRBJ2-1, with D unclear. Germline V gene data show CDR1 as GTSNPN and CDR2 as SVGIG (reference sequence). The ends were cut back, 4 bases at V and 11 bases at J, with 15 bases in the middle. The CDR3 totals 12 residues. The CDR3 is CAWTPDHIKQFF. The CDR3, as DNA: TGTGCCTGGACCCCTGATCACATAAAGCAGTTCTTC.

V is TRBV4-3 and J is TRBJ1-1; 8 bases map to TRBD1. CDR1 LGHNA and CDR2 YSLEER come from the germline V gene. This CDR3 comprises 14 residues. V shed 1 base and J 5 bases; nucleotides not matched to a gene: 3. This CDR3 reads CASSQVTGGTEAFF. CDR3 bases: TGCGCCAGCAGCCAAGTAACAGGGGGTACTGAAGCTTTCTTT.

The chain recombines TRBV3-1 (or the pseudogene TRBV3-2) with TRBJ1-1, with D unclear. The CDR3 contains 15 residues. V was clipped by 1 base and J by 4 bases, with 13 bases between them. Looked up from germline, CDR1 is LGHDT and CDR2 is YNNKEL (reference sequence). CDR3 amino acids: CASSQGISSGTEAFF. DNA of the CDR3: TGTGCCAGCAGCCAAGGAATAAGCTCGGGCACTGAAGCTTTCTTT.

The chain recombines TRBV11-3 with TRBJ2-5; no firm D call. Trimming removed 5 bases from V and 0 bases from J, with 4 bases in between. CDR1 is SGHNT, CDR2 YENEEA, per germline. This CDR3 has 12 amino acids. The CDR3 reads CASSINQETQYF. CDR3 in DNA: TGTGCCAGCAGCATTAACCAAGAGACCCAGTACTTC. Full variable domain (rest looked up from reference TRBV11-3 and TRBJ2-5): EAGVVQSPRYKIIEKKQPVAFWCNPISGHNTLYWYLQNLGQGPELLIRYENEEAVDDSQLPKDRFSAERLKGVDSTLKIQPAELGDSAVYLCASSINQETQYFGPGTRLLVL.

The V call is TRBV11-2, the J call TRBJ1-1, with 8 bases lining up with TRBD1. This CDR3 region has 13 residues. After removal of 5 bases from V and 4 bases from J, the junction contained 3 bases not matched to a gene. CDR1 is SGHAT, CDR2 FQNNGV, per germline. The CDR3 nucleotides read TGTGCCAGCAGCAAGGGGACAGGCACTGAAGCTTTCTTT. It encodes CASSKGTGTEAFF. The full variable domain, rest sourced from reference TRBV11-2 and TRBJ1-1, is EAGVAQSPRYKIIEKRQSVAFWCNPISGHATLYWYQQILGQGPKLLIQFQNNGVVDDSQLPKDRFSAERLKGVDSTLKIQPAKLEDSAVYLCASSKGTGTEAFFGQGTRLTVV.

This clone was picked up a small number of times. The gene calls are TRBV28 and TRBJ2-1; the match to TRBD1 covers 7 bases. Unmatched junction bases numbered 4, after V lost 5 bases and J lost 3 bases. This CDR3 has 14 amino acids. Germline V CDR1 and CDR2: MDHEN, SYDVKM. The CDR3 sequence: CASSEGADYNEQFF. The DNA of the CDR3 is TGTGCCAGCAGTGAGGGGGCGGACTACAATGAGCAGTTCTTC.

The chain carries TRBV9 and TRBJ2-3; maybe TRBD2 (6 bases). In germline, CDR1 is SGDLS, CDR2 YYNGEE. The CDR3 runs 14 residues. The V end lost 3 bases, the J end lost 4 bases, and 12 bases lay between the germline ends. The DNA for the CDR3 is TGTGCCAGCAGCGAAAGCGGGTCGGCAGATACGCAGTATTTT. Its translation: CASSESGSADTQYF.

This sequence joins TRBV5-1 and TRBJ1-3; 9 nucleotides match TRBD1. The J segment lost 8 bases and the V segment lost 2 bases, leaving 8 bases of the junction unmatched. The CDR3 consists of 15 residues. Germline values: CDR1 SGHRS, CDR2 YFSETQ. This CDR3 is CASSFGTGRSDTIYF. CDR3 bases: TGCGCCAGCAGCTTTGGGACAGGGAGGTCGGACACCATATATTTT. Supplemented by reference TRBV5-1 and TRBJ1-3, the full variable domain reads KAGVTQTPRYLIKTRGQQVTLSCSPISGHRSVSWYQQTPGQGLQFLFEYFSETQRNKGNFPGRFSGRQFSNSRSEMNVSTLELGDSALYLCASSFGTGRSDTIYFGEGSWLTVV.

V is TRBV9 and J is TRBJ1-3; the match to TRBD1 covers 7 bases. Trimming cost V 2 bases and J 7 bases; bases outside gene matches: 6. This CDR3 has 14 residues. Germline V gene lookup returns CDR1 SGDLS and CDR2 YYNGEE. The CDR3 spells CASSVEGAANTIYF. CDR3 DNA: TGTGCCAGCAGCGTCGAGGGGGCGGCGAACACCATATATTTT.

This clone was counted between two and nine times. The CDR3 protein is CASSGQGGNTEAFF. CDR3 nucleotides: TGTGCCAGCAGTGGGCAGGGCGGGAACACTGAAGCTTTCTTT. This sequence joins TRBV2 and TRBJ1-1, with D possibly TRBD1 on 5 matching bases. The germline V gene encodes CDR1 SNHLY and CDR2 FYNNEI. This CDR3 region has 14 residues. With 4 bases removed from V and 1 base from J, the gap between germline ends came to 10 bases. Variable domain in full (rest from reference TRBV2 and TRBJ1-1): EPEVTQTPSHQVTQMGQEVILRCVPISNHLYFYWYRQILGQKVEFLVSFYNNEISEKSEIFDDQFSVERPDGSNFTLKIRSTKLEDSAMYFCASSGQGGNTEAFFGQGTRLTVV.

DNA of the CDR3: TGTGCCAGCAGACTAACAGGGGGCGCTGCCTCACCCCTCCACTTT. It specifies CASRLTGGAASPLHF. The chain carries TRBV7-2 and TRBJ1-6; 9 nucleotides line up with TRBD1. J gave up 10 bases and V 6 bases, and 10 bases lay outside the gene matches. Germline values: CDR1 SGHTA, CDR2 FQGNSA. The CDR3 contains 15 residues.

This chain joins TRBV28 and TRBJ1-2; TRBD1 matches 8 bases. Trimming removed 5 bases from V and 8 bases from J; junction bases left unmatched: 7. The CDR3 is 13 amino acids. Per germline, CDR1 MDHEN and CDR2 SYDVKM. CDR3 DNA sequence: TGTGCCAGCAGTCCAGGGGGCGCGGGGGGCTACACCTTC. This codes for CASSPGGAGGYTF.

The chain carries TRBV4-2 and TRBJ2-7; D unresolved. The germline V gene encodes CDR1 LGHNA and CDR2 YNFKEQ. The CDR3 contains 15 residues. The V end was cut by 0 bases, the J end by 4 bases, with 13 bases between. This CDR3 reads CASSQEALRFYEQYF. The CDR3 coding sequence is TGTGCCAGCAGCCAAGAGGCGCTGAGGTTTTACGAGCAGTACTTC.

This chain joins TRBV5-1 and TRBJ2-3; 11 nucleotides agree with TRBD1. Germline V gene sequence: CDR1 SGHRS, CDR2 YFSETQ. The CDR3 spans 22 residues. Germline trimming cut 0 bases from V and 0 bases from J; bases unmatched to any gene: 18. In DNA form, the CDR3 reads TGCGCCAGCAGCTTGGTTGCATGGGACAGGGGGTCCTACGCTCCTAGCACAGATACGCAGTATTTT. Protein: CASSLVAWDRGSYAPSTDTQYF.

In regard to this clone: The same CDR3 is also encoded by other DNA sequences in this sample. This chain connects TRBV3-1 (or the pseudogene TRBV3-2) to TRBJ2-5; unclear D gene. This CDR3 comprises 12 residues. CDR1 LGHDT and CDR2 YNNKEL come from the germline V gene (reference sequence). V lost 1 base and J lost 3, with 3 bases in between. The CDR3 DNA is TGTGCCAGCAGCCAAGCTAAAGAGACCCAGTACTTC. Amino acid sequence: CASSQAKETQYF.

CDR3 amino acids: CASARGSSYEQYF. The CDR3 DNA sequence: TGTGCCAGCGCCCGGGGAAGCTCCTACGAGCAGTACTTC. The chain combines TRBV28 with TRBJ2-7; D might be TRBD2 (5 bases). Germline CDR1 reads MDHEN; CDR2 reads SYDVKM. The CDR3 has 13 residues. Trimming left V 8 bases short and J 0 bases short, with 11 bases between.

CDR3 in DNA: TGTGCCAGCAGTGAATCTGGCTCGGGACAGTACGAGCAGTACTTC. Translation: CASSESGSGQYEQYF. V gene TRBV25-1 combines with J gene TRBJ2-7; TRBD1 matches at 7 bases. Germline-derived CDR1 and CDR2 are MGHDK and SYGVNS. Losses at the gene ends were 1 base for V and 4 bases for J; bases not matched to a gene: 7. CDR3 length: 15 amino acids.

The gene calls are TRBV11-2 and TRBJ1-2, with D possibly matching TRBD1 (6 bases). Trimming took 5 bases from V and 12 from J, leaving 22 bases between them. CDR3 size: 14 residues. The germline V gene encodes CDR1 SGHAT and CDR2 FQNNGV. The CDR3 loop is CASSRAGSGTRNTF. CDR3 DNA: TGTGCCAGCAGCCGGGCCGGGTCCGGGACAAGAAACACCTTC.

Only a few counts were recorded for this clone. The sample carries other DNA sequences with the same CDR3. V usage is TRBV5-1 and J usage is TRBJ2-1, with TRBD2 matching over 15 bases. Germline V gives CDR1 SGHRS, CDR2 YFSETQ. With 4 bases clipped from V and 6 bases from J, the junction kept 2 bases outside the gene matches. CDR3 size: 15 residues. For the CDR3, the DNA is TGCGCCAGCAGCCTGGGACTAGCGGGGGGCAATGAGCAGTTCTTC. Amino acids: CASSLGLAGGNEQFF.

The V call is TRBV24-1, the J call TRBJ2-5; tentatively, D is TRBD1 (5 bases). V shed 9 bases and J shed 2 bases, with 12 bases lying between them. The V gene's germline CDR1 is KGHDR and CDR2 SFDVKD. There are 13 residues in the CDR3. CDR3 bases: TGTGCCACCGGGGCTAGTCCACAAGAGACCCAGTACTTC. This sequence encodes CATGASPQETQYF.

The chain carries TRBV6-4 and TRBJ2-1; D may be TRBD2 (5 bases). Germline assignment: CDR1 MRHNA and CDR2 SNTAGT. V lost 3 bases to trimming and J lost 4 bases, with 16 bases between them. The CDR3 has 16 amino acids. CDR3 protein: CASSEEYGAAYNEQFF. The DNA for the CDR3 is TGTGCCAGCAGTGAAGAATACGGAGCGGCTTACAATGAGCAGTTCTTC.

The chain links TRBV28 to TRBJ1-6, with D tentatively TRBD1 (5 bases). Germline assignment: CDR1 MDHEN and CDR2 SYDVKM. Trimming removed 2 bases at V and 10 bases at J, with 18 bases between. This CDR3 comprises 16 residues. The CDR3 DNA reads as TGTGCCAGCAGTTTAAGGACAACAGCTAGGAGCTCACCCCTCCACTTT. It codes for CASSLRTTARSSPLHF.